Each of the 4 T cell receptor beta chains below was sequenced from the same sample in a study of blood T cell repertoires in COVID-19. Clones were read by immunoSEQ multiplex PCR, and TCRdb kept only the in-frame ones, dropping some. The table has over 95,000 clones, approximately 84% seen once. The source material was peripheral blood. These TCRs come from a woman aged 60 to 75 with acute or convalescent COVID-19.

The chain joins TRBV6-2 or TRBV6-3 to TRBJ2-3, with D tentatively TRBD2 (6 bases). Germline V lookup: CDR1 MNHEY, CDR2 SVGEGT. CDR3 length: 12 residues. With 1 base removed from V and 8 bases from J, the gap between germline ends came to 7 bases. The CDR3 reads CASSYLGGTQYF. The CDR3 DNA reads as TGTGCCAGCAGTTACTTGGGGGGTACGCAGTATTTT.

The chain combines TRBV7-2 with TRBJ2-7; perhaps TRBD2 as D (6 bases). The V and J ends lost 5 bases and 4 bases respectively, with 12 bases between them. Germline loops: CDR1 SGHTA, CDR2 FQGNSA. The CDR3 runs 13 residues. The CDR3 here is CASSRTIGYEQYF. CDR3 sequence (DNA): TGTGCCAGCAGCCGGACTATCGGATACGAGCAGTACTTC.

The rearrangement joins TRBV7-9 to TRBJ2-3, with 12 bases identical to TRBD2. V lost 5 bases to trimming and J lost 2 bases; unmatched junction nucleotides: 5. Germline CDR1 and CDR2: SEHNR and FQNEAQ (reference sequence). The CDR3 loop spans 16 amino acids. For the CDR3, the DNA is TGTGCCAGCAGCGTCGGGACTAGCGGGCCCACAGATACGCAGTATTTT. This translates into CASSVGTSGPTDTQYF.

The chain couples TRBV7-3 to TRBJ2-2, with TRBD1 matching 9 bases. Germline values: CDR1 SGHTA, CDR2 FQGTGA. J was trimmed by 2 bases and V by 4 bases; bases with no gene match: 5. The length of the CDR3 is 16 residues. For the CDR3, the DNA is TGTGCCAGCAGCTCAACAGGGGGCTTTAACACCGGGGAGCTGTTTTTT. Protein: CASSSTGGFNTGELFF.